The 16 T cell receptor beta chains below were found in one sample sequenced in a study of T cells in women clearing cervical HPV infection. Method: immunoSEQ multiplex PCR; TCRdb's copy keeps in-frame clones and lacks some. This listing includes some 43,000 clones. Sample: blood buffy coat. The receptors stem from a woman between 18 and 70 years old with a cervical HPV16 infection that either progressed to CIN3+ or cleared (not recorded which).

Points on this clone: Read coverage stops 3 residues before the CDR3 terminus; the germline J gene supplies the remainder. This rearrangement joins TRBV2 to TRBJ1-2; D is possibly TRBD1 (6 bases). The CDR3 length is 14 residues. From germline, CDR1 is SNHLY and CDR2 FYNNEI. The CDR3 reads CASSAGHSYNDYTF. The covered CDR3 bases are TGTGCCAGCAGTGCGGGACATAGCTACAATGAC.

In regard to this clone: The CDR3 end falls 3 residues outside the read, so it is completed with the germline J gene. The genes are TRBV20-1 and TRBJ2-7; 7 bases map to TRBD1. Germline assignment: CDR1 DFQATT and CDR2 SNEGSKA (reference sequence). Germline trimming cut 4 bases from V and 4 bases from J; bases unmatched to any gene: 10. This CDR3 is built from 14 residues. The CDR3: CSATRSGTAYEQYF. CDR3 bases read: TGCAGTGCTACCCGGTCCGGGACAGCATACGAG.

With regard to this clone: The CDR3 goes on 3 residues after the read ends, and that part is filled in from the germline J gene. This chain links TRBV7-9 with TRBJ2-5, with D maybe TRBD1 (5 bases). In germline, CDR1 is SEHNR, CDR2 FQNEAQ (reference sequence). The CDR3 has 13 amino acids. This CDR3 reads CASSPDSPDTQYF. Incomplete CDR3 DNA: TGTGCCAGCAGCCCCGACAGCCCCGACACC.

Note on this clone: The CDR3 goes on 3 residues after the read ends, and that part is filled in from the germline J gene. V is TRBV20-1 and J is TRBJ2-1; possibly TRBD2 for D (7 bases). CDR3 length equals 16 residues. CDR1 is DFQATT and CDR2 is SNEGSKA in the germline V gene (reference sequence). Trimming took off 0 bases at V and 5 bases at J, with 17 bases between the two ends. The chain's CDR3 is CSARDGRGGGNNEQFF. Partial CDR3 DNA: TGCAGTGCTAGAGATGGACGGGGCGGGGGCAACAATGAG.

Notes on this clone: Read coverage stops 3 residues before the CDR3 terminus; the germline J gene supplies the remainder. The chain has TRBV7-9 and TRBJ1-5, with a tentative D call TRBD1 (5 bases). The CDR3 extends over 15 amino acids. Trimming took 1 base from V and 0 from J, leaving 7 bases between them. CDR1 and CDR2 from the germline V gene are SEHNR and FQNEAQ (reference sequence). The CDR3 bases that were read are TGTGCCAGCAGCTTAGGGGGCAATAGCAATCAGCCC. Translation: CASSLGGNSNQP. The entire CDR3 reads CASSLGGNSNQPQHF.

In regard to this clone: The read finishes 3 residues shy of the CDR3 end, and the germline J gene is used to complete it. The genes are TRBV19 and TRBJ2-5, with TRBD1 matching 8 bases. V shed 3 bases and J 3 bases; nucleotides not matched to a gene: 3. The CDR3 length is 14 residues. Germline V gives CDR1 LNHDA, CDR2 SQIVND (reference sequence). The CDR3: CASSIGQGKETQYF. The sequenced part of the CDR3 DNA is TGTGCCAGTAGTATTGGACAGGGAAAAGAGACC.

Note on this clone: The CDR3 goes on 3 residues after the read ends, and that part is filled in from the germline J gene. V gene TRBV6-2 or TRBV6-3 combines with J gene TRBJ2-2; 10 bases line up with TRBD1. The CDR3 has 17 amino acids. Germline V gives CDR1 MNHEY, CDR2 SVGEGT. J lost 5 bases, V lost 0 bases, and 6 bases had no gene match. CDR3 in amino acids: CASSYSRRDRGTGELFF. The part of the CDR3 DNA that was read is TGTGCCAGCAGTTACTCGCGGCGGGACAGGGGAACCGGGGAG.

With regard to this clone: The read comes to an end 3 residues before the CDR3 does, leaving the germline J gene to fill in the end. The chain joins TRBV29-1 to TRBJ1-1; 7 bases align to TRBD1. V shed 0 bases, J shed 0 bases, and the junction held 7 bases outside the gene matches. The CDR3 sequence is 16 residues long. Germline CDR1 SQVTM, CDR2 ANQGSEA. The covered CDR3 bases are TGCAGCGTTGAAGACTACGGGACAGACATGAACACTGAA. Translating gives CSVEDYGTDMNTE. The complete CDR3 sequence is CSVEDYGTDMNTEAFF.

The covered CDR3 bases are TGCAGCGTTGTGTCCCAGGGCACTGAA. Translating gives CSVVSQGTE. The CDR3 in its entirety is CSVVSQGTEAFF. The chain joins TRBV29-1 to TRBJ1-1; D may be TRBD1 (5 bases). The CDR3 is cut off 3 residues early in the read; its end comes from the germline J gene. Germline CDR1 reads SQVTM; CDR2 reads ANQGSEA. Trimming took 4 bases from V and 4 from J, leaving 10 bases between them. The CDR3 runs 12 residues.

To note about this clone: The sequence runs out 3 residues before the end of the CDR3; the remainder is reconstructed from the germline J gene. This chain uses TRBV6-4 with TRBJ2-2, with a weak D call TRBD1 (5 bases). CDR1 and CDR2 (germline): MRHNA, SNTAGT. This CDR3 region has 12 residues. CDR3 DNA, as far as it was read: TGTGCCAGCAGTCCTGACAGACTGAAG. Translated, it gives CASSPDRLK. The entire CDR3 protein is CASSPDRLKLFF.

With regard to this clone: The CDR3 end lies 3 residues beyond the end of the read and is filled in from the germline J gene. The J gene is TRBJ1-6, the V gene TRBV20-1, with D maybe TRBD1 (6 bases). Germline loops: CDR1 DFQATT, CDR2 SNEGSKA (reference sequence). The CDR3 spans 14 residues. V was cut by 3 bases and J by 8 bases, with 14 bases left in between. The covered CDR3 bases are TGCAGTGCTAGGGAGGCCAGGGGAGATTCACCC. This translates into CSAREARGDSP. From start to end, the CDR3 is CSAREARGDSPLHF.

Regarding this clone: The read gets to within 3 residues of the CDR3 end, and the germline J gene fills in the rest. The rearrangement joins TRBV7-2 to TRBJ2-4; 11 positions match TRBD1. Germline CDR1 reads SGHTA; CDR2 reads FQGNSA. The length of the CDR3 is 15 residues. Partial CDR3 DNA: TGTGCCAGCAGCTTAGGGACAGGGGGCGCCTATGGT. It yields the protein CASSLGTGGAYG. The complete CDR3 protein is CASSLGTGGAYGQYF.

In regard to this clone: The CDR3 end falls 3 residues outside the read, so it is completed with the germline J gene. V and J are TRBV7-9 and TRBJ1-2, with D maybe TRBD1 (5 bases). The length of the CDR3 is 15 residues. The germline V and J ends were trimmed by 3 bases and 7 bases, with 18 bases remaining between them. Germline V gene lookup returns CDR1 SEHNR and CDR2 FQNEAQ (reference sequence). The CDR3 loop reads CASSLFREVIGGYTF. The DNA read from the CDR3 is TGTGCCAGCAGCTTGTTCAGGGAAGTAATTGGTGGC.

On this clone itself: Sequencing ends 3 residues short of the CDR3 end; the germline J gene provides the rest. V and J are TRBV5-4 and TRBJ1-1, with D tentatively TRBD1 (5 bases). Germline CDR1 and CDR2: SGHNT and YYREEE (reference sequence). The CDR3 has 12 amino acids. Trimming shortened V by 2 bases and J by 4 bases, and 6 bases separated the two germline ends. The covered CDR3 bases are TGTGCCAGCAGCTTAGGGGTCACTGAA. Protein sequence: CASSLGVTE. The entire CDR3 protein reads CASSLGVTEAFF.

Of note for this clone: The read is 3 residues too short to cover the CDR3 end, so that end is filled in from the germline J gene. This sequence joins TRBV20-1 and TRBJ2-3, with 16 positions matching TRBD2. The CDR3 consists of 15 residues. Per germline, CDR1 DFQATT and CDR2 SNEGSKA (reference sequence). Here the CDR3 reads CSAGTSGGAWETQYF. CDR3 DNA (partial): TGCAGTGCTGGGACTAGCGGGGGGGCTTGGGAGACG.

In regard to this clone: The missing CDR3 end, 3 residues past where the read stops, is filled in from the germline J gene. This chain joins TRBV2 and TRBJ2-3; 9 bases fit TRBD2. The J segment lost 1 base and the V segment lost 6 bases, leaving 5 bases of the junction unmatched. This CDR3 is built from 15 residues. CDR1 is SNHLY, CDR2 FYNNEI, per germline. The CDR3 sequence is CASRGRGGGTDTQYF. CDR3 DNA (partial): TGTGCCAGCAGGGGGCGGGGGGGCGGCACAGATACG.